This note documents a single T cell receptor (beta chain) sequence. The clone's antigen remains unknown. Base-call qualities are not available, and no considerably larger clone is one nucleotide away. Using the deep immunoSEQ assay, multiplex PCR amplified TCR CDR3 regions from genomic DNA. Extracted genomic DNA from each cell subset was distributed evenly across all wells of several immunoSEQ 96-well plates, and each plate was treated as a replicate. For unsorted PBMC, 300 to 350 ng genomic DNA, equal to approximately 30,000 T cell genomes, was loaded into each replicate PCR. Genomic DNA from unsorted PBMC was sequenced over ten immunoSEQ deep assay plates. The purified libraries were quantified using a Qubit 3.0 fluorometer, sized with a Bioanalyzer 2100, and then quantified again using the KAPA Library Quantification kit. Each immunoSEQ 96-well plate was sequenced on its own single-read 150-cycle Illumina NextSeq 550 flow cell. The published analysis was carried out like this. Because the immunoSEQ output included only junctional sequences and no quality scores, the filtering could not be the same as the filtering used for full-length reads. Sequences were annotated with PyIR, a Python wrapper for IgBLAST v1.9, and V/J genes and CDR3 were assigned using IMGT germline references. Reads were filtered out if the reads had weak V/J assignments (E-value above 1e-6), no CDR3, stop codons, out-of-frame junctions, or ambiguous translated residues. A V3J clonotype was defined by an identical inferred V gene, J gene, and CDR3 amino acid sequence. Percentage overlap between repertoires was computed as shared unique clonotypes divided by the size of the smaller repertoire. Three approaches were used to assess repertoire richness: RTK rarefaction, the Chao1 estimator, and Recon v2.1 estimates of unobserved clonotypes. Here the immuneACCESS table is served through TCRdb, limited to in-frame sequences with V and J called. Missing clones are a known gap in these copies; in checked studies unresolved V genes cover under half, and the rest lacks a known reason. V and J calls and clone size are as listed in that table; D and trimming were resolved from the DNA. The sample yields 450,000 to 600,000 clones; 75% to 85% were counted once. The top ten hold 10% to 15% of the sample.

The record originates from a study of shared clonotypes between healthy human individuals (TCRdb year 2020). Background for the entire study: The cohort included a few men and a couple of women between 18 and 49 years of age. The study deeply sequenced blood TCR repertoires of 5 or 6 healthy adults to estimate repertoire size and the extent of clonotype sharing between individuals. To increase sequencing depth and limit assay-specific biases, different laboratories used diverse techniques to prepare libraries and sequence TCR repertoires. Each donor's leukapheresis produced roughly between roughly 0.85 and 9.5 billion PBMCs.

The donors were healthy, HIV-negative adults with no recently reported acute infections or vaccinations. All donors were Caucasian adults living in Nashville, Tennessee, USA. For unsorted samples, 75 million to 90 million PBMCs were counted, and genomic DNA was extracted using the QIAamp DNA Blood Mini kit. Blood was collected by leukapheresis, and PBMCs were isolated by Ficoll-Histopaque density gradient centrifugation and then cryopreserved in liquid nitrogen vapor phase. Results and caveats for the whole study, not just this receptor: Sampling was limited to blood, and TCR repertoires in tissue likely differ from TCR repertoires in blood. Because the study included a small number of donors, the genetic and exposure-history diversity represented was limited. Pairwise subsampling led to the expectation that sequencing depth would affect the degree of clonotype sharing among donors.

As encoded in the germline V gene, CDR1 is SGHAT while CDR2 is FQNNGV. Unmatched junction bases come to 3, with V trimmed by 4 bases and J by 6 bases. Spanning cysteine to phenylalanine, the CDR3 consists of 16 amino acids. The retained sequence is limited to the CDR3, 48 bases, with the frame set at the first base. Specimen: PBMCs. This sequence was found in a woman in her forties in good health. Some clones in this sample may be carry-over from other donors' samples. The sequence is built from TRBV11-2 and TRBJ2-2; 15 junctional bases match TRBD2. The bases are TGTGCCAGCAGCTCTCGGACTAGCGGGGGGGCCGGGGAGCTGTTTTTT. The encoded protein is CASSSRTSGGAGELFF.